This is a list of T cell receptor beta chains from one sample in a study of cytomegalovirus exposure and HLA in healthy donors. Here immunoSEQ multiplex PCR was the method, and the copy in TCRdb shows in-frame clones only, minus some. The table lists 65,000 to 85,000 clones, 60% to 80% of them singletons. The sample consisted of PBMCs. The receptors originated from a woman aged 40-49 years in good health and CMV-seropositive. CDR3s include the opening cysteine and the closing phenylalanine or tryptophan. The D gene is left open where the match is weak. Expanded clones get a size class; other rows say once, few or many, or leave the size out.

V	size	J	D	CDR3	DNA
TRBV28	.	TRBJ2-7	.	CASSFRGVIEQYF	TGTGCCAGCAGTTTCAGGGGGGTAATCGAGCAGTACTTC
TRBV30	.	TRBJ2-1	TRBD1	CAWGDGTGPNEQFF	TGTGCCTGGGGAGACGGGACAGGGCCCAATGAGCAGTTCTTC
TRBV28	.	TRBJ2-5	TRBD1	CASSLWTGEETQYF	TGTGCCAGCAGTTTATGGACAGGGGAAGAGACCCAGTACTTC
TRBV29-1	.	TRBJ2-7	.	CSVLRRDKYF	TGCAGCGTTTTGAGGCGGGATAAGTACTTC
TRBV19	few	TRBJ2-1	.	CASTAYNEQFF	TGTGCCAGTACAGCGTACAATGAGCAGTTCTTC
TRBV30	.	TRBJ1-5	.	CAWSVLSGGNQPQHF	TGTGCCTGGAGTGTACTTTCCGGGGGCAATCAGCCCCAGCATTTT
TRBV6-5	.	TRBJ1-2	.	CASSYTPSGGGGYTF	TGTGCCAGCAGTTACACCCCGTCGGGGGGTGGTGGCTACACCTTC
TRBV11-2	.	TRBJ2-3	.	CASSEGDVTQYF	TGTGCCAGCAGCGAAGGGGATGTTACGCAGTATTTT
TRBV6-1	once	TRBJ1-5	TRBD1	CASRTGTGYQPQHF	TGTGCCAGCAGAACCGGGACAGGGTATCAGCCCCAGCATTTT
TRBV15	once	TRBJ1-6	TRBD1	CASQGASPYNSPLHF	TGTGCCAGTCAGGGGGCGTCCCCTTATAATTCACCCCTCCACTTT
TRBV4-1	.	TRBJ2-5	TRBD2	CASSQVRTSSGETQYF	TGCGCCAGCAGCCAAGTAAGGACTAGTAGCGGAGAGACCCAGTACTTC
TRBV19	.	TRBJ1-5	.	CASSRQGNQPQHF	TGTGCCAGTAGTCGTCAGGGTAATCAGCCCCAGCATTTT
TRBV6-5	.	TRBJ2-7	.	CASSYSIQGEPYEQYF	TGTGCCAGCAGTTACTCCATACAGGGCGAACCCTACGAGCAGTACTTC
TRBV6-5	.	TRBJ2-7	TRBD2	CASSRLAGGYEQYF	TGTGCCAGCAGCCGACTAGCGGGGGGTTACGAGCAGTACTTC
TRBV18	.	TRBJ1-1	TRBD1	CASSPNDRATEAFF	TGTGCCAGCTCACCAAATGACAGGGCCACTGAAGCTTTCTTT
TRBV30	.	TRBJ1-1	.	CAQTAVGTEAFF	TGTGCCCAAACCGCGGTGGGCACTGAAGCTTTCTTT
TRBV2	few	TRBJ2-7	TRBD2	CATRGTSGDYEQYF	TGTGCCACCCGGGGAACTAGCGGAGACTACGAGCAGTACTTC
TRBV5-1	.	TRBJ2-3	.	CASSGEVGSTDTQYF	TGCGCCAGCAGCGGGGAGGTTGGGAGTACAGATACGCAGTATTTT
TRBV19	once	TRBJ1-1	TRBD1	CASSKRTGGAERAFF	TGTGCCAGTAGTAAGAGGACAGGGGGCGCGGAACGAGCTTTCTTT
TRBV30	.	TRBJ1-2	.	CAWSVVRDLAF	TGTGCCTGGAGTGTAGTCCGGGACTTAGCGTTT
TRBV2	.	TRBJ2-3	.	CASSEALQGLPQDTQYF	TGTGCCAGCAGTGAAGCGCTTCAAGGACTCCCCCAAGATACGCAGTATTTT
TRBV5-1	.	TRBJ2-1	.	CASSMGGRWDEQFF	TGCGCCAGCAGCATGGGGGGGCGTTGGGATGAGCAGTTCTTC
TRBV5-6	.	TRBJ2-7	TRBD2	CASSSRLAGSSYEQYF	TGTGCCAGCAGCTCTAGACTAGCGGGGAGCTCCTACGAGCAGTACTTC
TRBV18	few	TRBJ2-5	.	CASSPQRQETQYF	TGTGCCAGCTCACCACAGCGCCAAGAGACCCAGTACTTC
TRBV7-9	.	TRBJ2-7	.	CASSPQGYYEQYF	TGTGCCAGCAGCCCTCAGGGATACTACGAGCAGTACTTC
TRBV19	.	TRBJ1-1	.	CASSIVGGVSTEAFF	TGTGCCAGTAGTATAGTAGGGGGAGTGAGCACTGAAGCTTTCTTT
TRBV6-1	.	TRBJ1-1	.	CASSVNEALGAEAFF	TGTGCCAGCAGTGTGAATGAGGCCTTAGGAGCTGAAGCTTTCTTT
TRBV28	.	TRBJ1-2	.	CASTQQGDGYTF	TGTGCCAGCACGCAACAGGGAGACGGCTACACCTTC
TRBV10-3	few	TRBJ2-7	TRBD1	CASHPGQGTYEQYF	TGTGCCAGTCACCCGGGACAGGGTACCTACGAGCAGTACTTC
TRBV7-9	.	TRBJ1-1	.	CSSSLAGNTEAFF	TGTTCCAGCAGCTTAGCCGGGAACACTGAAGCTTTCTTT
TRBV9	.	TRBJ2-3	.	CASSVREGSGADTQYF	TGTGCCAGCAGCGTAAGGGAGGGTTCAGGGGCAGATACGCAGTATTTT
TRBV4-1	.	TRBJ1-2	TRBD1	CASSQDRQGIYGYTF	TGCGCCAGCAGCCAAGATAGACAGGGGATCTACGGCTACACCTTC
TRBV25-1	once	TRBJ2-7	TRBD1	CASSGATGTGSYEQYF	TGTGCCAGCAGTGGAGCAACCGGGACAGGGTCCTACGAGCAGTACTTC
TRBV11-3	.	TRBJ2-1	TRBD2	CASSPGLAYTEQFF	TGTGCCAGCAGCCCGGGACTAGCATACACAGAGCAGTTCTTC
TRBV6-5	.	TRBJ1-5	.	CASSYLREGPQHF	TGTGCCAGCAGTTATTTACGTGAGGGGCCCCAGCATTTT
TRBV27	.	TRBJ2-3	.	CASSLYEGDTQYF	TGTGCCAGCAGTTTATATGAGGGCGATACGCAGTATTTT
TRBV29-1	.	TRBJ2-1	.	CSASDSYNEQFF	TGCAGCGCCTCAGACTCCTACAATGAGCAGTTCTTC
TRBV4-2	.	TRBJ1-2	.	CASSQESTNGYTF	TGTGCCAGCAGCCAAGAGTCCACTAATGGCTACACCTTC
TRBV9	.	TRBJ1-2	.	CASSYNRVGYGYTF	TGTGCCAGCAGTTATAACAGGGTTGGTTATGGCTACACCTTC
TRBV30	.	TRBJ2-5	TRBD1	CAWTQDRGPETQYF	TGTGCCTGGACCCAGGACAGGGGTCCAGAGACCCAGTACTTC
TRBV5-6	.	TRBJ2-1	TRBD2	CASSGWGTSGGNEQFF	TGTGCCAGCAGCGGCTGGGGGACTAGCGGGGGCAATGAGCAGTTCTTC
TRBV6-5	.	TRBJ2-7	.	CASRTPGLGYEQYF	TGTGCCAGCAGGACCCCCGGACTTGGCTACGAGCAGTACTTC